This T cell receptor (beta chain) is from a study of blood T cell repertoires in COVID-19. Germline CDR1 and CDR2: MNHEY and SMNVEV (reference sequence). The V end lost 0 bases, the J end lost 5 bases, and 20 bases lay between the germline ends. The CDR3 sequence is 18 residues long. The repertoire was sequenced with immunoSEQ multiplex PCR; TCRdb's copy has only in-frame clones and lacks some. The table records under 200,000 clones, more than 75% of them present only once. The sequenced sample consisted of peripheral blood. The clonotype was recovered from a woman older than 75 with acute or convalescent COVID-19. The chain recombines TRBV27 with TRBJ1-5; D unclear. This CDR3 is CASSLSEVRSRLYQPQHF. CDR3 coding DNA: TGTGCCAGCAGTTTATCGGAGGTCAGGTCTCGTCTTTATCAGCCCCAGCATTTT.